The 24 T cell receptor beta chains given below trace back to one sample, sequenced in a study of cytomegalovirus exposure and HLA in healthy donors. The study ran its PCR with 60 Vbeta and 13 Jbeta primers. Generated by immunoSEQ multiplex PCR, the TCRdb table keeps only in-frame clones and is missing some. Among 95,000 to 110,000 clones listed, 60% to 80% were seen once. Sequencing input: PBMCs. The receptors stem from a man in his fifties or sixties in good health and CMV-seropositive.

In nucleotides, the CDR3 is TGTGCCAGCAGTTCCTTGATTACTGACAGGGGAAAAGGCACTGAAGCTTTCTTT. It specifies CASSSLITDRGKGTEAFF. The chain joins TRBV28 to TRBJ1-1, with 8 bases matching TRBD1. Germline V gene sequence: CDR1 MDHEN, CDR2 SYDVKM. CDR3 length equals 18 residues. The V segment lost 4 bases and the J segment 4 bases; nucleotides outside the gene matches: 17. The full variable domain, its missing parts supplied by reference TRBV28 and TRBJ1-1, is DVKVTQSSRYLVKRTGEKVFLECVQDMDHENMFWYRQDPGLGLRLIYFSYDVKMKEKGDIPEGYSVSREKKERFSLILESASTNQTSMYLCASSSLITDRGKGTEAFFGQGTRLTVV.

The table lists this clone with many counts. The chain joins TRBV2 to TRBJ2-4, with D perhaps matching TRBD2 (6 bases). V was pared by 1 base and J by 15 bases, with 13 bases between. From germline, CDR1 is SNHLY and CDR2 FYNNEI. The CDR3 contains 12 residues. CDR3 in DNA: TGTGCCAGCAGTGAAGTGTCTCACGGGGGGTACTTC. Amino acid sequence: CASSEVSHGGYF.

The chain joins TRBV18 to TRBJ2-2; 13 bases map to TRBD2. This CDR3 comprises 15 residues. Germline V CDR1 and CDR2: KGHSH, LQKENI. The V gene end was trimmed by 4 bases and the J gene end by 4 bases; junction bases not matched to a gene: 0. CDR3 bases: TGTGCCAGCTCACGGACTAGCGGGAGCACCGGGGAGCTGTTTTTT. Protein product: CASSRTSGSTGELFF. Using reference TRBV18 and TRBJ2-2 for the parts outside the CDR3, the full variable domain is NAGVMQNPRHLVRRRGQEARLRCSPMKGHSHVYWYRQLPEEGLKFMVYLQKENIIDESGMPKERFSAEFPKEGPSILRIQQVVRGDSAAYFCASSRTSGSTGELFFGEGSRLTVL.

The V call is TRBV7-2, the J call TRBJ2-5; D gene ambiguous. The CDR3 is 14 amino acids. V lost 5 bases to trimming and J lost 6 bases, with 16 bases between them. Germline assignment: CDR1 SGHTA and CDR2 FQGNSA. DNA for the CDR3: TGTGCCAGCAGCCGACCGCAGGCCCCAAAGACCCAGTACTTC. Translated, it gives CASSRPQAPKTQYF.

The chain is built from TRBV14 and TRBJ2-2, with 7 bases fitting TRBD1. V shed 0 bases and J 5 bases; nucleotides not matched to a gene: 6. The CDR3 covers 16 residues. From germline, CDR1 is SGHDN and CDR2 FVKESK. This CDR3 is CASSQDWDRGTGELFF. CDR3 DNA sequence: TGTGCCAGCAGCCAAGATTGGGACAGAGGGACCGGGGAGCTGTTTTTT.

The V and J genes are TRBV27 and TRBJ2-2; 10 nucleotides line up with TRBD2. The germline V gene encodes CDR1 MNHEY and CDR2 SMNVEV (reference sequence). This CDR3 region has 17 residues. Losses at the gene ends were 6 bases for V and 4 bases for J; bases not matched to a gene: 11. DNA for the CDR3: TGTGCCAGCAGGGGGCACCTAGCGGGAGTACGCACCGGGGAGCTGTTTTTT. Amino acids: CASRGHLAGVRTGELFF.

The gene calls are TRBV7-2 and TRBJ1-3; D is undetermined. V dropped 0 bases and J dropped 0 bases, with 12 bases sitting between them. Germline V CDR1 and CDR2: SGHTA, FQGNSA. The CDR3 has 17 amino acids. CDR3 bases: TGTGCCAGCAGCTTAGCACCAGGCGCATCCTCTGGAAACACCATATATTTT. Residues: CASSLAPGASSGNTIYF. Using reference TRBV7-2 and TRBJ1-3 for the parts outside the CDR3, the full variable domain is GAGVSQSPSNKVTEKGKDVELRCDPISGHTALYWYRQSLGQGLEFLIYFQGNSAPDKSGLPSDRFSAERTGGSVSTLTIQRTQQEDSAVYLCASSLAPGASSGNTIYFGEGSWLTVV.

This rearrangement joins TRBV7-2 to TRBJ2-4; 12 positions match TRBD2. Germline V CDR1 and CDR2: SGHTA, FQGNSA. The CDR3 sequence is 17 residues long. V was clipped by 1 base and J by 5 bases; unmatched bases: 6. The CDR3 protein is CASSLVRTSGAQNIQYF. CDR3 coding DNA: TGTGCCAGCAGCTTAGTTAGGACTAGCGGGGCCCAAAACATTCAGTACTTC.

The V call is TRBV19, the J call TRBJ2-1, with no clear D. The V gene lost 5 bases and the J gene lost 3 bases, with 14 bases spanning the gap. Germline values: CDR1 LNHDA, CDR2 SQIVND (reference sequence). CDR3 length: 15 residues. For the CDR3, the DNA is TGTGCCAGTAGTGACGATGGCAGGTTCTACAATGAGCAGTTCTTC. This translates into CASSDDGRFYNEQFF.

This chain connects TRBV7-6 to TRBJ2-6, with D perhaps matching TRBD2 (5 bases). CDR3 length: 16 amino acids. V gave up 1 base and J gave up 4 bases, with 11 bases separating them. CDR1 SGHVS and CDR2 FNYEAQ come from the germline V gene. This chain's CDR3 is CASSLGPPGGANVLTF. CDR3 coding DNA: TGTGCCAGCAGCTTAGGGCCCCCGGGGGGGGCCAACGTCCTGACTTTC.

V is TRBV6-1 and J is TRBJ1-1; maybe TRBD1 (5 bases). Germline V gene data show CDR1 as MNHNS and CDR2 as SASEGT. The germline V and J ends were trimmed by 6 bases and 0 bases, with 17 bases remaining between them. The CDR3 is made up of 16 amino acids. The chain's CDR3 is CASREPGLPMNTEAFF. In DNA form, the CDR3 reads TGTGCCAGCAGGGAACCAGGGCTTCCTATGAACACTGAAGCTTTCTTT.

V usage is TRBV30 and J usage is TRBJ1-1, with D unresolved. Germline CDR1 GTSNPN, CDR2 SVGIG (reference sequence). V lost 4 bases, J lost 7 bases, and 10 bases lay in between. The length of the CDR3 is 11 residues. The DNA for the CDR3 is TGTGCCTGGATTTCTTCCGTTGAAGCTTTCTTT. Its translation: CAWISSVEAFF.

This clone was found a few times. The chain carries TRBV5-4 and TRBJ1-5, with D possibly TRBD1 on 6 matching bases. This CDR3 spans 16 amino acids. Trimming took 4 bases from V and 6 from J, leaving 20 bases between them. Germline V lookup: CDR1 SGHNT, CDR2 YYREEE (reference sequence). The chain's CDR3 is CASSPPGLGASQPQHF. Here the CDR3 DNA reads TGTGCCAGCAGCCCCCCAGGTCTGGGGGCGAGTCAGCCCCAGCATTTT.

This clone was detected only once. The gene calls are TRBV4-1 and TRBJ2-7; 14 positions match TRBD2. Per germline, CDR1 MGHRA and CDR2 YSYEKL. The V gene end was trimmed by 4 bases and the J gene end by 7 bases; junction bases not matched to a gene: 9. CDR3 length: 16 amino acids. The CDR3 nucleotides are TGCGCCAGCAGCCGAGAGACTAGCGGGAGGGCCGGAGAGCAGTACTTC. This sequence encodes CASSRETSGRAGEQYF.

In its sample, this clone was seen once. CDR3 DNA sequence: TGTGCCAGCAGCTTAATAGGCGGAGATGGCTACACCTTC. It translates to CASSLIGGDGYTF. The chain carries TRBV7-3 and TRBJ1-2; D is unresolved. Germline CDR1 is SGHTA and CDR2 is FQGTGA. V lost 1 base to trimming and J lost 6 bases, with 9 bases between them. The length of the CDR3 is 13 residues.

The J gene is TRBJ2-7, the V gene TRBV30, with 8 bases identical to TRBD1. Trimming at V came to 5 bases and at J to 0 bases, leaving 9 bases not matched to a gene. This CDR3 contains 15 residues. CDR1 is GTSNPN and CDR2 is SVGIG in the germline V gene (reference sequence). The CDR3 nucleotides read TGTGCCTGGGCGGAGGGGACAGGACCCTCCTACGAGCAGTACTTC. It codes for CAWAEGTGPSYEQYF.

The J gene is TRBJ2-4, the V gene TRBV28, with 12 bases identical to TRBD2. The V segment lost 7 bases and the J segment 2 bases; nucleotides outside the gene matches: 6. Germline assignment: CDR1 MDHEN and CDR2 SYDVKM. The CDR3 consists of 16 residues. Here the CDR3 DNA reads TGTGCCAGCACTACAAGGACTAGCGGGACCAAAAACATTCAGTACTTC. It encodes CASTTRTSGTKNIQYF.

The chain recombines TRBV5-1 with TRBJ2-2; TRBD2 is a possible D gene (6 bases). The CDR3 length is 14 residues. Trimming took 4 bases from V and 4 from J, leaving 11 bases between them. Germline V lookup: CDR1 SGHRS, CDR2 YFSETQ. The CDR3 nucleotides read TGCGCCAGCAGCGGGGGGATTAGCACCGGGGAGCTGTTTTTT. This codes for CASSGGISTGELFF.

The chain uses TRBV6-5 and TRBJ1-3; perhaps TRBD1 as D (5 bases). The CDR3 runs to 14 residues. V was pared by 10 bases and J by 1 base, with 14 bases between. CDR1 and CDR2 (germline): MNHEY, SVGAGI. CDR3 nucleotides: TGTGCCACCCAACCAGGGAGGTCTGGAAACACCATATATTTT. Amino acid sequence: CATQPGRSGNTIYF.

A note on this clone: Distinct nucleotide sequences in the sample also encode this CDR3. The CDR3 sequence is CASSSKDRGREKLFF. DNA for the CDR3: TGTGCCAGCAGTTCCAAGGACAGGGGACGCGAAAAACTGTTTTTT. The J gene is TRBJ1-4, the V gene TRBV7-9; 9 bases match TRBD1. Germline CDR1 SEHNR, CDR2 FQNEAQ (reference sequence). CDR3 length: 15 residues. With 6 bases clipped from V and 8 bases from J, the junction kept 10 bases outside the gene matches.

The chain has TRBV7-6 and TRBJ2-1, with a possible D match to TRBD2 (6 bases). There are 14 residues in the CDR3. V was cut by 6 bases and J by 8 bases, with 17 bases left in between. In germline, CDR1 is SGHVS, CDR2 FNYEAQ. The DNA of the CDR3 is TGTGCCAGCAGGGGGAGGAGCCCACGAGATGAGCAGTTCTTC. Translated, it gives CASRGRSPRDEQFF. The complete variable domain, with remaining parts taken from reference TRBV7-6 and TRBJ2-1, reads GAGVSQSPRYKVTKRGQDVALRCDPISGHVSLYWYRQALGQGPEFLTYFNYEAQQDKSGLPNDRFSAERPEGSISTLTIQRTEQRDSAMYRCASRGRSPRDEQFFGPGTRLTVL.

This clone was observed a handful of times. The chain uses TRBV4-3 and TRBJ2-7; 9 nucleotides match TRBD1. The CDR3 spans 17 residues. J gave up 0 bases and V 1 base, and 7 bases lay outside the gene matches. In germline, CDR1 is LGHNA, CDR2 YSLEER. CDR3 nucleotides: TGCGCCAGCAGCCAAGGAGGGACAGGGACCAGCTCCTACGAGCAGTACTTC. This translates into CASSQGGTGTSSYEQYF.

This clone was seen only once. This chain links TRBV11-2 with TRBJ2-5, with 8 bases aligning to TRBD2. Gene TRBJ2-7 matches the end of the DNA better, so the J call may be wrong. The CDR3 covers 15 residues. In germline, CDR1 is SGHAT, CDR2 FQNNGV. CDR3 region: CASSRAGAVPYEQYF. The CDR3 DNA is TGTGCCAGCAGCCGAGCGGGAGCGGTACCCTACGAGCAGTACTTC.

CDR3: CASGGQLGAEQYF. Here the CDR3 DNA reads TGTGCCAGCGGTGGACAGTTAGGTGCCGAGCAGTACTTC. The chain joins TRBV7-2 to TRBJ2-7; weak D call: TRBD1 (6 bases). Trimming stripped 8 bases from V and 6 bases from J, with 17 bases between. This CDR3 comprises 13 residues. CDR1 and CDR2 from the germline V gene are SGHTA and FQGNSA.